This section outlines one TCR beta chain sequence together with its context. Methods used by the authors: It was from reference gene primer amplification that nucleated cell counts were estimated. The assay was immunoSEQ multiplex PCR, and TCRdb's table has in-frame clones only and misses some. V and J calls and clone size are copied from that table; D and trimming were computed from the DNA. The sample lists around 24,000 clones, 77% occurring once. This sample was taken from a study of blood T cell repertoires in COVID-19. Study-level background: Acute and convalescent COVID-19 samples came from the United States, Italy and Spain.

The germline V gene encodes CDR1 LNHNV and CDR2 YYDKDF (reference sequence). This CDR3 contains 16 residues. V dropped 1 base and J dropped 7 bases, with 17 bases sitting between them. The sequenced sample consisted of peripheral blood. The TCR comes from a man older than 75 with active or convalescent COVID-19. The J gene is TRBJ2-1, the V gene TRBV15, with D tentatively TRBD2 (6 bases). The CDR3, as DNA: TGTGCCACCAGCAGAGTGAGGGGCGGGAAAGCGAATGAGCAGTTCTTC. It codes for CATSRVRGGKANEQFF.